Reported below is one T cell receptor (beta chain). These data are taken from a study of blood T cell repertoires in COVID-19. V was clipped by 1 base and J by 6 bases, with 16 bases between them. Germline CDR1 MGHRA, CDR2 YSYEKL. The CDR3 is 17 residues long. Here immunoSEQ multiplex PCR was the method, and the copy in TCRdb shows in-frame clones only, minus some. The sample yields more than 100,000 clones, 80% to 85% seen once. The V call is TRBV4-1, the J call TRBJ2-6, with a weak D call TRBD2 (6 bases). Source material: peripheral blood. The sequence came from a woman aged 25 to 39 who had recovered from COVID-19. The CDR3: CASSQGATGVMANVLTF. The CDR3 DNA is TGCGCCAGCAGCCAAGGTGCGACGGGGGTGATGGCCAACGTCCTGACTTTC.